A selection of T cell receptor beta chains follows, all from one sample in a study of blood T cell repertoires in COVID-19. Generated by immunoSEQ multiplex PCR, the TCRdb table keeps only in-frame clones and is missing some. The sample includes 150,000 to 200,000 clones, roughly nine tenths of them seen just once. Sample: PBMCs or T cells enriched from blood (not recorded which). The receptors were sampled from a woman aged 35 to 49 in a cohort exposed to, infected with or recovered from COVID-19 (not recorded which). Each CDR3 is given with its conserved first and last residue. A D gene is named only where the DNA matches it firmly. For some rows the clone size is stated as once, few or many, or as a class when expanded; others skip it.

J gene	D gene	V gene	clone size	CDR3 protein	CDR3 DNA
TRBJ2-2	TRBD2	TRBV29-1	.	CSVEVNGRAPGELFF	TGCAGCGTTGAAGTTAACGGGAGGGCCCCCGGGGAGCTGTTTTTT
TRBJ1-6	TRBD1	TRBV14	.	CASSQQDRGYNSPLHF	TGTGCCAGCAGCCAACAGGACAGGGGCTATAATTCACCCCTCCACTTT
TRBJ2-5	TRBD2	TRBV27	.	CASSSGTSGRVLGETQYF	TGTGCCAGCAGTTCCGGGACTAGCGGGAGGGTCCTAGGGGAGACCCAGTACTTC
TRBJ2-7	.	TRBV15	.	CATSRGKARGYEQYF	TGTGCCACCAGCAGAGGGAAGGCGCGAGGCTACGAGCAGTACTTC
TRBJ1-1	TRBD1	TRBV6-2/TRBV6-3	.	CASSLGQGLGTEAFF	TGTGCCAGCAGTCTCGGACAGGGGTTGGGTACTGAAGCTTTCTTT
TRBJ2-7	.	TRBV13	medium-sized	CASSPVGASYEQYF	TGTGCCAGCAGCCCCGTGGGGGCCTCCTACGAGCAGTACTTC
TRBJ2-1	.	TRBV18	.	CASSPPPAYNEQFF	TGTGCCAGCTCACCACCCCCCGCCTACAATGAGCAGTTCTTC
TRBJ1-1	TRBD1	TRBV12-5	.	CASGLGQGGNTEAFF	TGTGCTAGTGGTTTGGGACAGGGTGGGAACACTGAAGCTTTCTTT
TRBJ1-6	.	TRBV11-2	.	CASSPSYNSPLHF	TGTGCCAGCAGCCCTTCCTATAATTCACCCCTCCACTTT
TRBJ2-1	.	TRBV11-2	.	CASSLGGRINEQFF	TGTGCCAGCAGCTTGGGGGGGCGGATCAATGAGCAGTTCTTC
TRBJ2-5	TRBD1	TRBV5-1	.	CASSWTGGETQYF	TGCGCCAGCAGCTGGACAGGGGGGGAGACCCAGTACTTC
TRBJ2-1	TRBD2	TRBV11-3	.	CASSSPGLAVLNEQFF	TGTGCCAGCAGCTCCCCGGGACTAGCGGTCCTCAATGAGCAGTTCTTC
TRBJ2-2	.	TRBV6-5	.	CASSYSKNTGELFF	TGTGCCAGCAGTTACTCTAAGAACACCGGGGAGCTGTTTTTT
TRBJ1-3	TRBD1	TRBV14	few	CASSQRRTGSNTIYF	TGTGCCAGCAGCCAAAGAAGGACAGGTAGCAACACCATATATTTT
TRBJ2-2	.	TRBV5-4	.	CASSPISKTGELFF	TGTGCCAGCAGCCCTATCTCAAAGACCGGGGAGCTGTTTTTT
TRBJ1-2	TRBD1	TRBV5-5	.	CASSLGGTGRNYGYTF	TGTGCCAGCAGCTTGGGGGGGACAGGGCGTAACTATGGCTACACCTTC
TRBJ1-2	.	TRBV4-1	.	CASSQARGYGYTF	TGCGCCAGCAGCCAAGCCAGGGGCTATGGCTACACCTTC
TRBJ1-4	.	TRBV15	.	CATTSGGEREKLFF	TGTGCCACCACCTCTGGGGGGGAGAGGGAAAAACTGTTTTTT
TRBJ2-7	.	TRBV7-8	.	CASSEAGYTYEQYF	TGTGCCAGCAGCGAGGCGGGGTATACCTACGAGCAGTACTTC
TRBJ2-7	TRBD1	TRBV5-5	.	CASSPQGAHFSYEQYF	TGTGCCAGCAGCCCGCAGGGGGCACATTTCTCCTACGAGCAGTACTTC
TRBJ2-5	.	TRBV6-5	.	CASRQVQETQYF	TGTGCCAGCAGGCAGGTACAAGAGACCCAGTACTTC
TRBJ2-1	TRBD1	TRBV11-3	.	CASSLTGVEQFF	TGTGCCAGCAGCTTGACAGGGGTTGAGCAGTTCTTC
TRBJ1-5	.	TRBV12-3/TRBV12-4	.	CASRTGSQPQHF	TGTGCCAGCAGAACAGGGAGTCAGCCCCAGCATTTT
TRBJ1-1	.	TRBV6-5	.	CASSRTQRGDTEAFF	TGTGCCAGCAGTCGCACCCAACGCGGGGACACTGAAGCTTTCTTT
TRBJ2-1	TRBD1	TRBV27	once	CASSLVGTGGPIF	TGTGCCAGCAGTTTAGTAGGGACAGGGGGCCCGATCTTC
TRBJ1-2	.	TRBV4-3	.	CASSQGPVSNYGYTF	TGCGCCAGCAGCCAAGGCCCGGTCTCTAACTATGGCTACACCTTC
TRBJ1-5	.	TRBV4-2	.	CASSQEPRQNQPQHF	TGTGCCAGCAGCCAAGAACCGAGACAGAATCAGCCCCAGCATTTT
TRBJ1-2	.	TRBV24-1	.	CATSDPWTGGYTF	TGTGCCACCAGTGATCCCTGGACTGGTGGCTACACCTTC
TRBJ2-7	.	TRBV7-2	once	CASSLARLGSRNEQYF	TGTGCCAGCAGCTTAGCGCGACTCGGGAGCCGCAACGAGCAGTACTTC
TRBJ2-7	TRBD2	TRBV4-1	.	CASSLRTSGGSFSYEQYF	TGCGCCAGCAGCCTCCGGACTAGCGGGGGGTCTTTCTCCTACGAGCAGTACTTC
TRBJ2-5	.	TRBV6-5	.	CASSYTQLGGQETQYF	TGTGCCAGCAGTTACACCCAGCTGGGAGGCCAAGAGACCCAGTACTTC